The clone carrying this TCR beta chain was found a few times. The sample is drawn from a study of T cells in Graves' hyperthyroidism and ophthalmopathy. RNA transcripts provided the source from which TCR beta CDR3 regions were amplified. The HTBI set primed first-round TCR CDR3 RT-PCR. TCRdb re-called the multiplex PCR reads with MiXCR, one entry per CDR3 protein. The repertoire holds about 610,000 distinct CDR3 sequences, with more than 15% as singletons. This CDR3 has 13 residues. Trimming shortened V by 2 bases and J by 7 bases, and 12 bases separated the two germline ends. CDR1 MNHEY and CDR2 SMNVEV come from the germline V gene (reference sequence).

The rearrangement links TRBV27 to TRBJ2-7, with D possibly being TRBD2 (6 bases). The TCR originated in a woman between 40 and 55 years old with Graves' ophthalmopathy. The source material was blood. CDR3 sequence: CASSLGDFGEQYF. Here the CDR3 DNA reads TGTGCCAGCAGTTTAGGGGACTTTGGGGAGCAGTACTTC.